This TCR beta chain was obtained from a study of neurological immune-mediated disorders. By proportion, this clonotype is medium-sized. Its antigen is unknown. Volunteers from a blood bank in Maryland, USA, made up the healthy controls. The study built sorted libraries from about 910,000 CD4+ or CD8+ T cells. TCRdb reprocessed the 5' RACE reads with MiXCR, giving one entry per CDR3 protein. The data show around 31,000 distinct CDR3 sequences, less than 5% seen once. Overall study findings and caveats: HTLV-1-associated myelopathy displayed the greatest TCR clonal expansion, and multiple sclerosis exhibited the smallest, lower than that of healthy controls.

This CDR3 contains 15 residues. Germline CDR1 SGHTA, CDR2 FQGNSA. V was cut by 6 bases and J by 1 base, with 15 bases left in between. The sequenced sample consisted of CD4+ T cells from blood. This chain joins TRBV7-2 and TRBJ2-5; D may match TRBD1 or TRBD2 (5 bases each). The sequence was obtained from a woman aged 40 to 55 in good health. CDR3 DNA: TGTGCCAGCAGACGACAGTCTGGGGGCCAAGAGACCCAGTACTTC. This codes for CASRRQSGGQETQYF.